The 27 T cell receptor beta chains in this list originate from one sample, sequenced in a study of cytomegalovirus exposure and HLA in healthy donors. With 60 Vbeta and 13 Jbeta primers, the PCR was carried out. Method: immunoSEQ multiplex PCR; TCRdb's copy keeps in-frame clones and lacks some. The data contain some 100,000 clones, under 85% of them singletons. Sequences were obtained from PBMCs. These receptors were collected from a woman in her seventies in good health and CMV-seropositive.

The chain combines TRBV28 with TRBJ1-2; a possible D gene is TRBD1 (6 bases). The length of the CDR3 is 13 residues. Germline V lookup: CDR1 MDHEN, CDR2 SYDVKM. The CDR3 nucleotides read TGTGCGGAGGATGGGGGCCCTGGATATGGCTACACCTTC. Translation gives CAEDGGPGYGYTF.

The chain employs TRBV27 and TRBJ2-7; 8 bases are a match to TRBD2. V shed 3 bases and J 3 bases; nucleotides not matched to a gene: 4. Germline CDR1 reads MNHEY; CDR2 reads SMNVEV (reference sequence). The CDR3 contains 14 residues. The CDR3 DNA sequence: TGTGCCAGCAGTTTTAAGCGGGAGAGCTACGAGCAGTACTTC. Protein product: CASSFKRESYEQYF.

J is TRBJ2-7 and V is TRBV9; TRBD1 agrees at 10 bases. Germline V gene lookup returns CDR1 SGDLS and CDR2 YYNGEE. V dropped 8 bases and J dropped 4; count of bases not matched to a gene: 9. The CDR3 covers 14 residues. The CDR3 protein is CARPTGTGAYEQYF. As DNA, the CDR3 is TGTGCCAGACCTACCGGGACAGGGGCGTACGAGCAGTACTTC.

J is TRBJ2-1 and V is TRBV28, with 13 bases that match TRBD2. This CDR3 has 16 amino acids. The germline CDR1 and CDR2 sequences are MDHEN and SYDVKM. The trim removed 6 bases at V and 0 bases at J, leaving 2 bases unmatched. CDR3 loop: CASSRTSGSSYNEQFF. CDR3 in DNA: TGTGCCAGCAGCAGGACTAGCGGGAGCTCCTACAATGAGCAGTTCTTC.

A note on this clone: No conserved phenylalanine or tryptophan is present at the end of the CDR3, so a read error is the likely explanation. J is TRBJ2-7 and V is TRBV6-6; D ambiguous. Germline CDR1 and CDR2: MNHNY and SVGAGI (reference sequence). The CDR3 consists of 13 residues. V was pared by 5 bases and J by 6 bases, with 14 bases between. The CDR3 spells CASSTTVRSEQYL. CDR3 coding DNA: TGTGCCAGCAGTACTACCGTCCGGAGCGAGCAGTACCTC.

The V gene is TRBV29-1, the J gene TRBJ2-1; D is ambiguous. Germline CDR1 is SQVTM and CDR2 is ANQGSEA. V dropped 4 bases and J dropped 6 bases, with 7 bases sitting between them. CDR3 length equals 11 residues. The CDR3 nucleotides read TGCAGCGTTGGGCGAGGCAATGAGCAGTTCTTC. Residues: CSVGRGNEQFF.

The chain links TRBV5-1 to TRBJ2-1; TRBD2 agrees at 7 bases. There are 15 residues in the CDR3. Germline CDR1 SGHRS, CDR2 YFSETQ. Trimming removed 6 bases from V and 2 bases from J; junction bases left unmatched: 8. In DNA form, the CDR3 reads TGCGCCAGCACCTTCTGGGGGGGAGCCTACAATGAGCAGTTCTTC. Translating it yields CASTFWGGAYNEQFF.

V is TRBV7-2 and J is TRBJ2-2, with D perhaps matching TRBD2 (6 bases). Trimming took 3 bases from V and 6 from J, leaving 11 bases between them. CDR1 and CDR2 from the germline V gene are SGHTA and FQGNSA. The CDR3 extends over 14 amino acids. CDR3 region: CASSFNWGAGELFF. The DNA for the CDR3 is TGTGCCAGCAGCTTCAACTGGGGGGCCGGGGAGCTGTTTTTT. Based on the CDR3 plus reference TRBV7-2 and TRBJ2-2, the full variable domain is GAGVSQSPSNKVTEKGKDVELRCDPISGHTALYWYRQSLGQGLEFLIYFQGNSAPDKSGLPSDRFSAERTGGSVSTLTIQRTQQEDSAVYLCASSFNWGAGELFFGEGSRLTVL.

The chain joins TRBV7-2 to TRBJ2-1; D possibly corresponds to TRBD2 (5 bases). The CDR3 covers 16 residues. The germline CDR1 and CDR2 sequences are SGHTA and FQGNSA. The V end was cut by 1 base, the J end by 3 bases, with 13 bases between. CDR3 bases: TGTGCCAGCAGCTTAGGGCCGGGAAAAGGCTACAATGAGCAGTTCTTC. It is translated as CASSLGPGKGYNEQFF.

The rearrangement uses TRBV6-1 and TRBJ2-1; 12 bases are shared with TRBD2. V was clipped by 2 bases and J by 8 bases; unmatched bases: 10. CDR1 and CDR2 from the germline V gene are MNHNS and SASEGT. The CDR3 loop spans 17 amino acids. The CDR3 loop is CASSEFLAGGPEDEQFF. In DNA, the CDR3 is TGTGCCAGCAGTGAATTTCTAGCGGGGGGGCCTGAGGATGAGCAGTTCTTC.

This clone was observed once. The chain joins TRBV29-1 to TRBJ1-1; 8 positions match TRBD1. V gave up 6 bases and J gave up 10 bases; unmatched junction bases: 7. The CDR3 loop spans 11 amino acids. Germline V CDR1 and CDR2: SQVTM, ANQGSEA. CDR3 nucleotides: TGCAGCGTCGACAGGGGCAGTATAGCTTTCTTT. Translating gives CSVDRGSIAFF. The full variable domain, completed using reference TRBV29-1 and TRBJ1-1, is SAVISQKPSRDICQRGTSLTIQCQVDSQVTMMFWYRQQPGQSLTLIATANQGSEATYESGFVIDKFPISRPNLTFSTLTVSNMSPEDSSIYLCSVDRGSIAFFGQGTRLTVV.

A few counts support this clone. The V call is TRBV12-2, the J call TRBJ1-5. TRBV12-2 has pseudogene status. The CDR3 runs 14 residues. The CDR3: CASRLGGSNQPQHF. CDR3 nucleotides: TGTGCAAGTCGCTTGGGGGGGAGCAATCAGCCCCAGCATTTT.

The rearrangement links TRBV21-1 to TRBJ1-5; the listed D gene, TRBD1, was not tested against the DNA. TRBV21-1 is annotated as a pseudogene. CDR3 length equals 17 residues. The DNA for the CDR3 is TGTGCCAGCAGCAAAGTTCGGAGGACAGGGGCCAATCAGCCCCAGCATTTT. This encodes CASSKVRRTGANQPQHF.

V gene TRBV28 combines with J gene TRBJ1-1; D remains ambiguous. Deletions cut 5 bases from V and 4 bases from J, with 8 bases between. Per the germline V gene, CDR1 is MDHEN and CDR2 is SYDVKM. The CDR3 extends over 12 amino acids. The CDR3 region has the DNA TGTGCCAGCAGTAAGCTAGGCACTGAAGCTTTCTTT. Translation gives CASSKLGTEAFF.

The J gene is TRBJ2-7, the V gene TRBV10-1; the match to TRBD2 covers 7 bases. The V segment lost 3 bases and the J segment 3 bases; nucleotides outside the gene matches: 2. The germline gives CDR1 WNHNN, CDR2 SYGVQD (reference sequence). This CDR3 has 13 amino acids. CDR3 coding DNA: TGCGCCAGCAGTGAAGGGACTAACTACGAGCAGTACTTC. It encodes CASSEGTNYEQYF.

The chain recombines TRBV9 with TRBJ1-1; D is possibly TRBD1 (5 bases). There are 16 residues in the CDR3. Trimming removed 0 bases at V and 0 bases at J, with 12 bases between. Germline V gene lookup returns CDR1 SGDLS and CDR2 YYNGEE. CDR3 sequence: CASSVAVTVMNTEAFF. CDR3 DNA sequence: TGTGCCAGCAGCGTAGCTGTGACAGTAATGAACACTGAAGCTTTCTTT.

The chain uses TRBV10-3 and TRBJ1-4, with D hard to call. V shed 4 bases and J shed 2 bases, with 14 bases lying between them. Looked up from germline, CDR1 is ENHRY and CDR2 is SYGVKD. The CDR3 spans 16 residues. CDR3 in amino acids: CAISGVRGMTNEKLFF. CDR3 coding DNA: TGTGCCATCAGTGGGGTTCGGGGTATGACTAATGAAAAACTGTTTTTT.

The chain is built from TRBV18 and TRBJ1-6; TRBD1 aligns across 8 bases. This CDR3 has 15 amino acids. Germline V CDR1 and CDR2: KGHSH, LQKENI. The V segment lost 3 bases and the J segment 10 bases; nucleotides outside the gene matches: 8. The CDR3 sequence is CASSPRGQGGSPLHF. For the CDR3, the DNA is TGTGCCAGCTCACCCAGGGGGCAGGGAGGGTCACCCCTCCACTTT.

The rearrangement uses TRBV19 and TRBJ1-2; 7 bases match TRBD1. The CDR3 is 13 residues long. After removal of 8 bases from V and 8 bases from J, the junction contained 11 bases not matched to a gene. CDR1 is LNHDA and CDR2 is SQIVND in the germline V gene (reference sequence). The CDR3 DNA sequence: TGTGCCAGTCCCGGACAGGAAGACAGAGGCTACACCTTC. Its protein is CASPGQEDRGYTF.

The J gene is TRBJ2-5, the V gene TRBV2, with 7 bases identical to TRBD1. Unmatched junction bases numbered 6, after V lost 6 bases and J lost 5 bases. CDR3 size: 13 residues. CDR1 and CDR2 from the germline V gene are SNHLY and FYNNEI. As DNA, the CDR3 is TGTGCCAGCAGGGGGGACAGACTGGAGACCCAGTACTTC. Translating it yields CASRGDRLETQYF.

The J gene is TRBJ2-7, the V gene TRBV11-2; 11 positions agree with TRBD1. CDR1 is SGHAT, CDR2 FQNNGV, per germline. The CDR3 sequence is 14 residues long. V lost 2 bases, J lost 6 bases, and 3 bases stayed unmatched. The CDR3 nucleotides read TGTGCCAGCAGCTTACGGACAGGGGGCATCGAGCAGTACTTC. Translation gives CASSLRTGGIEQYF.

The J gene is TRBJ2-7, the V gene TRBV15; tentative D call: TRBD1 (5 bases). The germline V gene encodes CDR1 LNHNV and CDR2 YYDKDF (reference sequence). The CDR3 is made up of 13 amino acids. V lost 0 bases, J lost 3 bases, and 6 bases lay in between. The CDR3 reads CATSRDRGYEQYF. CDR3 DNA sequence: TGTGCCACCAGCAGAGATAGGGGCTACGAGCAGTACTTC.

V is TRBV5-1 and J is TRBJ2-3; a possible D gene is TRBD2 (6 bases). From germline, CDR1 is SGHRS and CDR2 YFSETQ. Trimming removed 5 bases from V and 4 bases from J, with 20 bases in between. The CDR3 contains 16 residues. The CDR3: CASRRETGVMADTQYF. In DNA form, the CDR3 reads TGCGCCAGCAGGCGGGAAACGGGAGTTATGGCAGATACGCAGTATTTT.

CDR3 region: CASRETGRKLFF. The DNA for the CDR3 is TGTGCCAGCAGGGAGACAGGTCGAAAACTGTTTTTT. The chain uses TRBV2 and TRBJ1-4; tentative D call: TRBD1 (6 bases). There are 12 residues in the CDR3. Germline CDR1 and CDR2: SNHLY and FYNNEI. Trimming removed 6 bases at V and 10 bases at J, with 12 bases between. Full variable domain (remainder filled in from reference TRBV2 and TRBJ1-4): EPEVTQTPSHQVTQMGQEVILRCVPISNHLYFYWYRQILGQKVEFLVSFYNNEISEKSEIFDDQFSVERPDGSNFTLKIRSTKLEDSAMYFCASRETGRKLFFGSGTQLSVL.

The chain joins TRBV4-2 to TRBJ2-3, with unresolved D. Trimming cost V 1 base and J 5 bases, with 4 bases left between them. CDR3 length: 12 amino acids. Germline CDR1 and CDR2: LGHNA and YNFKEQ. The CDR3, as DNA: TGTGCCAGCAGCCAAGTCGGAGATACGCAGTATTTT. Its protein is CASSQVGDTQYF.

The chain is built from TRBV5-1 and TRBJ2-5, with a weak D call TRBD2 (6 bases). The length of the CDR3 is 14 residues. Germline V lookup: CDR1 SGHRS, CDR2 YFSETQ. Between the trimmed V and J ends, which lost 0 bases and 5 bases, there was a span of 11 bases. The CDR3 DNA follows: TGCGCCAGCAGCTTGGGGGGAGGAGTTGAGACCCAGTACTTC. The encoded protein is CASSLGGGVETQYF.

The gene calls are TRBV7-9 and TRBJ2-1; D gene unclear. This CDR3 comprises 13 residues. V was cut by 11 bases and J by 3 bases, with 14 bases left in between. Germline lookup yields CDR1 SEHNR and CDR2 FQNEAQ (reference sequence). The CDR3 DNA sequence: TGTGCCTGCGGAACCGGTGACTACAATGAGCAGTTCTTC. Its translation is CACGTGDYNEQFF.